This is a list of T cell receptor beta chains from one sample in a study of graft-versus-host responses after intestinal transplantation. The antigens of these receptors remain unknown. The method was immunoSEQ multiplex PCR; TCRdb's version includes in-frame clones alone and lacks a portion of them. The sample shows approximately 130,000 clones, approximately 92% of them seen only once. The specimen comprised unstimulated CD4+ T cells sorted from spleen or lymph node cells, sampled before intestinal transplant. These receptors were obtained from a human donor who received an intestinal transplant. Both conserved end residues are part of each CDR3. Each record gives: CDR3 length, J gene, clone size, V gene, D gene, CDR3 protein, CDR3 DNA. The D gene is left open where the match is weak. Size values are once, few and many counts, or a class for expanded clones, and some rows have none.

cdr3_length: 14; j_call: TRBJ2-3; clone_size: .; v_call: TRBV2; d_call: TRBD1; cdr3_aa: CASKWDRVTDTQYF; cdr3_nt: TGTGCCAGCAAGTGGGACAGGGTAACAGATACGCAGTATTTT
cdr3_length: 16; j_call: TRBJ2-3; clone_size: .; v_call: TRBV5-1; d_call: TRBD1; cdr3_aa: CASSHRTGTGTDTQYF; cdr3_nt: TGCGCCAGCAGTCACCGAACCGGGACAGGCACAGATACGCAGTATTTT
cdr3_length: 15; j_call: TRBJ1-2; clone_size: .; v_call: TRBV5-6; d_call: .; cdr3_aa: CASSLLSQLNYGYTF; cdr3_nt: TGTGCCAGCAGCTTGTTGTCCCAACTTAACTATGGCTACACCTTC
cdr3_length: 15; j_call: TRBJ1-5; clone_size: .; v_call: TRBV21-1; d_call: .; cdr3_aa: CASHNRTRENQPQHF; cdr3_nt: TGTGCCAGCCACAATCGGACCCGGGAGAATCAGCCCCAGCATTTT
cdr3_length: 12; j_call: TRBJ1-1; clone_size: .; v_call: TRBV2; d_call: .; cdr3_aa: CASRGGGTEAFF; cdr3_nt: TGTGCCAGCAGGGGGGGAGGCACTGAAGCTTTCTTT
cdr3_length: 13; j_call: TRBJ1-6; clone_size: .; v_call: TRBV7-9; d_call: .; cdr3_aa: CASSLEGPSPLHF; cdr3_nt: TGTGCCAGCAGCTTAGAAGGACCTTCACCCCTCCACTTT
cdr3_length: 11; j_call: TRBJ1-1; clone_size: .; v_call: TRBV19; d_call: .; cdr3_aa: CASSVYTEAFF; cdr3_nt: TGTGCCAGTAGTGTATACACTGAAGCTTTCTTT
cdr3_length: 16; j_call: TRBJ2-3; clone_size: .; v_call: TRBV12-5; d_call: .; cdr3_aa: CASGLGASRETDTQYF; cdr3_nt: TGTGCTAGTGGTTTGGGGGCTAGCAGAGAGACAGATACGCAGTATTTT
cdr3_length: 17; j_call: TRBJ2-1; clone_size: .; v_call: TRBV5-1; d_call: TRBD2; cdr3_aa: CASSLATLGGGYNEQFF; cdr3_nt: TGCGCCAGCAGCTTGGCCACTTTGGGGGGGGGCTACAATGAGCAGTTCTTC
cdr3_length: 15; j_call: TRBJ1-1; clone_size: .; v_call: TRBV7-9; d_call: TRBD1; cdr3_aa: CASSSKQGVNTEAFF; cdr3_nt: TGTGCCAGCAGCTCAAAACAGGGGGTGAACACTGAAGCTTTCTTT
cdr3_length: 13; j_call: TRBJ2-1; clone_size: once; v_call: TRBV11-2; d_call: .; cdr3_aa: CASSLGHPNEQFF; cdr3_nt: TGTGCCAGCAGCTTGGGACACCCAAATGAGCAGTTCTTC
cdr3_length: 17; j_call: TRBJ2-7; clone_size: once; v_call: TRBV5-1; d_call: .; cdr3_aa: CASSLGVRLLPSYEQYF; cdr3_nt: TGCGCCAGCAGCTTGGGGGTGCGCCTACTCCCCTCCTACGAGCAGTACTTC
cdr3_length: 15; j_call: TRBJ2-1; clone_size: .; v_call: TRBV7-2; d_call: .; cdr3_aa: CASSYLASSYNEQFF; cdr3_nt: TGTGCCAGCAGCTATTTGGCTAGCTCCTACAATGAGCAGTTCTTC
cdr3_length: 13; j_call: TRBJ2-5; clone_size: once; v_call: TRBV7-7; d_call: .; cdr3_aa: CASSFDSLETQYF; cdr3_nt: TGTGCCAGCAGCTTCGACTCGCTAGAGACCCAGTACTTC
cdr3_length: 12; j_call: TRBJ2-3; clone_size: .; v_call: TRBV7-2; d_call: .; cdr3_aa: CASSDTRNTQYF; cdr3_nt: TGTGCCAGCAGCGACACCAGGAATACGCAGTATTTT
cdr3_length: 11; j_call: TRBJ2-7; clone_size: .; v_call: TRBV10-2; d_call: .; cdr3_aa: CATRTRYEQYF; cdr3_nt: TGCGCCACCAGAACCCGGTACGAGCAGTACTTC
cdr3_length: 15; j_call: TRBJ2-5; clone_size: .; v_call: TRBV4-1; d_call: .; cdr3_aa: CASSQGRGTPQTQYF; cdr3_nt: TGCGCCAGCAGCCAAGGCCGAGGGACTCCCCAGACCCAGTACTTC
cdr3_length: 15; j_call: TRBJ1-1; clone_size: .; v_call: TRBV4-1; d_call: .; cdr3_aa: CASSQVTAGNTEAFF; cdr3_nt: TGCGCCAGCAGCCAAGTAACGGCAGGGAACACTGAAGCTTTCTTT
cdr3_length: 11; j_call: TRBJ2-1; clone_size: .; v_call: TRBV13; d_call: .; cdr3_aa: CSSGTYNEQFF; cdr3_nt: TGTTCAAGCGGAACCTACAATGAGCAGTTCTTC
cdr3_length: 15; j_call: TRBJ2-7; clone_size: .; v_call: TRBV5-4; d_call: .; cdr3_aa: CASSLDLIGPYEQYF; cdr3_nt: TGTGCCAGCAGCTTGGATTTAATAGGACCCTACGAGCAGTACTTC
cdr3_length: 15; j_call: TRBJ2-2; clone_size: .; v_call: TRBV18; d_call: TRBD1; cdr3_aa: CASSPGTGGDGELFF; cdr3_nt: TGTGCCAGCTCACCCGGGACAGGGGGTGACGGGGAGCTGTTTTTT
cdr3_length: 15; j_call: TRBJ2-7; clone_size: once; v_call: TRBV27; d_call: .; cdr3_aa: CASSLKGRAGYEQYF; cdr3_nt: TGTGCCAGCAGTTTAAAGGGACGGGCGGGATACGAGCAGTACTTC
cdr3_length: 14; j_call: TRBJ2-3; clone_size: .; v_call: TRBV5-1; d_call: .; cdr3_aa: CASRSIGSTDTQYF; cdr3_nt: TGCGCCAGCAGGTCTATCGGGTCCACAGATACGCAGTATTTT
cdr3_length: 13; j_call: TRBJ1-2; clone_size: few; v_call: TRBV6-5; d_call: .; cdr3_aa: CASSERGMGGYTF; cdr3_nt: TGTGCCAGCAGTGAACGGGGGATGGGAGGCTACACCTTC
cdr3_length: 14; j_call: TRBJ1-1; clone_size: .; v_call: TRBV30; d_call: .; cdr3_aa: CAWSLLPVNTEAFF; cdr3_nt: TGTGCCTGGAGCCTCCTCCCGGTGAACACTGAAGCTTTCTTT
cdr3_length: 16; j_call: TRBJ2-5; clone_size: .; v_call: TRBV5-8; d_call: .; cdr3_aa: CASSLWTGLLRETQYF; cdr3_nt: TGTGCCAGCAGCTTGTGGACCGGGCTCCTGAGAGAGACCCAGTACTTC
cdr3_length: 13; j_call: TRBJ2-1; clone_size: .; v_call: TRBV6-6; d_call: TRBD1; cdr3_aa: CASSRTGNNEQFF; cdr3_nt: TGTGCCAGCAGTAGGACAGGGAACAATGAGCAGTTCTTC
cdr3_length: 14; j_call: TRBJ2-5; clone_size: once; v_call: TRBV5-1; d_call: .; cdr3_aa: CASSLAPGSETQYF; cdr3_nt: TGCGCCAGCAGCTTGGCCCCAGGATCGGAGACCCAGTACTTC
cdr3_length: 18; j_call: TRBJ2-5; clone_size: .; v_call: TRBV7-9; d_call: TRBD2; cdr3_aa: CASSSATRWGGHQETQYF; cdr3_nt: TGTGCCAGCAGTTCGGCGACTAGGTGGGGGGGACACCAAGAGACCCAGTACTTC
cdr3_length: 14; j_call: TRBJ2-7; clone_size: .; v_call: TRBV11-3; d_call: .; cdr3_aa: CASSLAATNYEQYF; cdr3_nt: TGTGCCAGCAGCTTAGCGGCCACAAACTACGAGCAGTACTTC
cdr3_length: 14; j_call: TRBJ1-2; clone_size: .; v_call: TRBV5-1; d_call: .; cdr3_aa: CASSLAIRDYGYTF; cdr3_nt: TGCGCCAGCAGCTTGGCCATTAGAGACTATGGCTACACCTTC
cdr3_length: 16; j_call: TRBJ2-2; clone_size: .; v_call: TRBV5-1; d_call: TRBD1; cdr3_aa: CASSLPSTGGSGELFF; cdr3_nt: TGCGCCAGCAGCTTGCCCTCGACAGGGGGGTCCGGGGAGCTGTTTTTT
cdr3_length: 14; j_call: TRBJ1-6; clone_size: .; v_call: TRBV7-8; d_call: .; cdr3_aa: CASSLEGFNSPLHF; cdr3_nt: TGTGCCAGCAGCTTAGAAGGGTTCAATTCACCCCTCCACTTT
cdr3_length: 14; j_call: TRBJ1-2; clone_size: few; v_call: TRBV10-1; d_call: .; cdr3_aa: CASSESPPNYGYTF; cdr3_nt: TGCGCCAGCAGTGAGTCCCCGCCCAACTATGGCTACACCTTC
cdr3_length: 12; j_call: TRBJ1-5; clone_size: few; v_call: TRBV19; d_call: .; cdr3_aa: CAVWDFNQPQHF; cdr3_nt: TGTGCCGTCTGGGACTTCAATCAGCCCCAGCATTTT
cdr3_length: 15; j_call: TRBJ2-1; clone_size: .; v_call: TRBV7-9; d_call: TRBD2; cdr3_aa: CASRFGTSGYNEQFF; cdr3_nt: TGTGCCAGCAGATTCGGGACTAGCGGGTACAATGAGCAGTTCTTC
cdr3_length: 13; j_call: TRBJ2-7; clone_size: .; v_call: TRBV6-1; d_call: .; cdr3_aa: CASRTSQVFEQYF; cdr3_nt: TGTGCCAGCAGAACTTCTCAGGTCTTCGAGCAGTACTTC
cdr3_length: 16; j_call: TRBJ1-6; clone_size: .; v_call: TRBV5-1; d_call: .; cdr3_aa: CASSLDGSPVNSPLHF; cdr3_nt: TGCGCCAGCAGCTTGGACGGAAGTCCTGTTAATTCACCCCTCCACTTT
cdr3_length: 16; j_call: TRBJ1-6; clone_size: .; v_call: TRBV18; d_call: .; cdr3_aa: CASSPLTADYNSPLHF; cdr3_nt: TGTGCCAGCTCACCCCTCACAGCGGACTATAATTCACCCCTCCACTTT
cdr3_length: 14; j_call: TRBJ2-2; clone_size: .; v_call: TRBV28; d_call: .; cdr3_aa: CASSHYRGGGELFF; cdr3_nt: TGTGCCAGCAGCCACTACAGGGGAGGCGGGGAGCTGTTTTTT
cdr3_length: 14; j_call: TRBJ2-3; clone_size: .; v_call: TRBV7-8; d_call: .; cdr3_aa: CATSGEWSTDTQYF; cdr3_nt: TGTGCCACCTCCGGGGAGTGGAGTACAGATACGCAGTATTTT
cdr3_length: 13; j_call: TRBJ2-7; clone_size: .; v_call: TRBV18; d_call: TRBD2; cdr3_aa: CASSLGLGDEQYF; cdr3_nt: TGTGCCAGCTCATTAGGACTAGGGGACGAGCAGTACTTC
cdr3_length: 13; j_call: TRBJ1-2; clone_size: .; v_call: TRBV14; d_call: .; cdr3_aa: CASSQERSYGYTF; cdr3_nt: TGTGCCAGCAGCCAAGAGCGGAGCTATGGCTACACCTTC
cdr3_length: 15; j_call: TRBJ2-1; clone_size: .; v_call: TRBV7-2; d_call: .; cdr3_aa: CASSLGGGGYNEQFF; cdr3_nt: TGTGCCAGCAGCCTAGGGGGGGGTGGTTACAATGAGCAGTTCTTC
cdr3_length: 17; j_call: TRBJ1-1; clone_size: .; v_call: TRBV6-1; d_call: .; cdr3_aa: CASSGYKTGLGYTEAFF; cdr3_nt: TGTGCCAGCAGTGGCTATAAGACAGGACTAGGGTACACTGAAGCTTTCTTT
cdr3_length: 18; j_call: TRBJ1-4; clone_size: .; v_call: TRBV30; d_call: TRBD1; cdr3_aa: CAWSDPGQGAGANEKLFF; cdr3_nt: TGTGCCTGGAGTGACCCGGGACAGGGGGCTGGAGCTAATGAAAAACTGTTTTTT
cdr3_length: 15; j_call: TRBJ2-3; clone_size: .; v_call: TRBV9; d_call: TRBD1; cdr3_aa: CASSVVGTGSDTQYF; cdr3_nt: TGTGCCAGCAGCGTAGTGGGGACAGGTTCAGATACGCAGTATTTT
cdr3_length: 13; j_call: TRBJ2-7; clone_size: .; v_call: TRBV5-1; d_call: .; cdr3_aa: CASSYDGNYEQYF; cdr3_nt: TGCGCCAGTTCTTATGACGGAAACTACGAGCAGTACTTC
cdr3_length: 16; j_call: TRBJ1-2; clone_size: once; v_call: TRBV5-1; d_call: .; cdr3_aa: CASSSQRGLEGYGYTF; cdr3_nt: TGCGCCAGCAGCTCCCAAAGGGGACTAGAGGGGTATGGCTACACCTTC
cdr3_length: 17; j_call: TRBJ2-2; clone_size: .; v_call: TRBV7-2; d_call: .; cdr3_aa: CASSLVPDRVYTGELFF; cdr3_nt: TGTGCCAGCAGCTTAGTCCCGGACAGAGTATACACCGGGGAGCTGTTTTTT
cdr3_length: 17; j_call: TRBJ2-2; clone_size: .; v_call: TRBV28; d_call: .; cdr3_aa: CASSFYLAATGTGELFF; cdr3_nt: TGTGCCAGCAGTTTTTACCTGGCAGCAACGGGCACCGGGGAGCTGTTTTTT
cdr3_length: 14; j_call: TRBJ2-7; clone_size: .; v_call: TRBV11-3; d_call: .; cdr3_aa: CASSLVGSPGGQYF; cdr3_nt: TGTGCCAGCAGCTTAGTGGGATCTCCCGGAGGGCAGTACTTC
cdr3_length: 15; j_call: TRBJ1-6; clone_size: .; v_call: TRBV6-6; d_call: .; cdr3_aa: CASSPTWSQGSPLHF; cdr3_nt: TGTGCCAGCAGTCCTACGTGGAGTCAAGGTTCACCCCTCCACTTT
cdr3_length: 14; j_call: TRBJ1-3; clone_size: .; v_call: TRBV11-2; d_call: .; cdr3_aa: CASSLAISGNTIYF; cdr3_nt: TGTGCCAGCAGCTTAGCCATTTCTGGAAACACCATATATTTT
cdr3_length: 17; j_call: TRBJ2-5; clone_size: .; v_call: TRBV5-1; d_call: TRBD2; cdr3_aa: CASSSLGAGRGTETQYF; cdr3_nt: TGCGCCAGCAGCTCCCTCGGCGCCGGGCGGGGGACGGAGACCCAGTACTTC
cdr3_length: 13; j_call: TRBJ2-5; clone_size: .; v_call: TRBV6-1; d_call: .; cdr3_aa: CASSEVGRETQYF; cdr3_nt: TGTGCCAGCAGTGAAGTTGGACGGGAGACCCAGTACTTC
cdr3_length: 12; j_call: TRBJ2-1; clone_size: .; v_call: TRBV9; d_call: TRBD1; cdr3_aa: CASSITDRGIFF; cdr3_nt: TGTGCCAGCAGCATAACTGACAGGGGGATCTTCTTC
cdr3_length: 13; j_call: TRBJ1-2; clone_size: .; v_call: TRBV7-6; d_call: .; cdr3_aa: CASSFGTGWGYTF; cdr3_nt: TGTGCCAGCAGCTTCGGTACAGGGTGGGGCTACACCTTC
cdr3_length: 10; j_call: TRBJ2-5; clone_size: .; v_call: TRBV6-1; d_call: .; cdr3_aa: CASSLETQYF; cdr3_nt: TGTGCCAGCAGTTTGGAGACCCAGTACTTC